Listed here are 25 T cell receptor beta chains from one sample, sequenced in a study of CDR3 diversity in severe acne (dated by TCRdb to about 2019). Library generation was performed with PCR. These reads were obtained on an Illumina HiSeq 2000. Through fastp at Q25 and MiXCR, TCRdb rebuilt clones from the public reads, retaining in-frame beta chains. Rows are unified per CDR3 protein, each entry keeping the most common DNA and genes. The sample profile shows fewer than 90,000 distinct CDR3 sequences; around 50% of them were found once. Together, the top ten hold around a tenth of the sample. Sequenced input: blood. The source is a male donor with severe acne vulgaris.

This clonotype was observed many times. The V call is TRBV20-1, the J call TRBJ2-1; possible D gene TRBD2, 6 bases. The CDR3 covers 15 residues. Germline V lookup: CDR1 DFQATT, CDR2 SNEGSKA (reference sequence). Trimming took off 3 bases at V and 7 bases at J, with 19 bases between the two ends. CDR3 coding DNA: TGCAGTGCTAGTGGCGGGGAACCTTCCGGGAATGAGCAGTTCTTC. This encodes CSASGGEPSGNEQFF.

The V and J genes are TRBV12-3 or TRBV12-4 and TRBJ1-1; D is possibly TRBD1 (6 bases). The CDR3 loop spans 14 amino acids. Trimming took 4 bases from V and 1 from J, leaving 10 bases between them. The CDR3 here is CASSWVTGNTEAFF. The CDR3 DNA sequence: TGTGCCAGCAGTTGGGTGACAGGGAACACTGAAGCTTTCTTT.

CDR3 sequence reads: CASSLHRLTGNYGYTF. The CDR3 DNA sequence: TGTGCCAGCAGCTTACATCGGCTTACAGGAAACTATGGCTACACCTTC. The V and J genes are TRBV7-8 and TRBJ1-2; possibly TRBD1 for D (5 bases). V dropped 2 bases and J dropped 2 bases, with 15 bases sitting between them. Germline V gives CDR1 SGHVS, CDR2 FQNEAQ. The CDR3 spans 16 residues.

The count of this clonotype is one. V gene TRBV19 combines with J gene TRBJ2-1; D call uncertain. The CDR3 length is 14 residues. V dropped 6 bases and J dropped 6 bases, with 15 bases sitting between them. Germline-derived CDR1 and CDR2 are LNHDA and SQIVND (reference sequence). CDR3 region: CASRPWAASNEQFF. CDR3 nucleotide sequence: TGTGCCAGTAGGCCCTGGGCGGCGAGCAATGAGCAGTTCTTC.

This rearrangement joins TRBV11-2 to TRBJ1-1; D is ambiguous. Trimming took off 5 bases at V and 3 bases at J, with 7 bases between the two ends. CDR1 SGHAT and CDR2 FQNNGV come from the germline V gene. CDR3 length equals 12 residues. CDR3 in DNA: TGTGCCAGCAGCCCCCAATACACTGAAGCTTTCTTT. Its protein is CASSPQYTEAFF.

V gene TRBV11-2 combines with J gene TRBJ2-7; D is possibly TRBD2 (5 bases). The germline gives CDR1 SGHAT, CDR2 FQNNGV. The CDR3 covers 15 residues. V was cut by 1 base and J by 2 bases, with 12 bases left in between. The CDR3 DNA reads TGTGCCAGCAGCTTAGGAATTTCTAGCCCCTACGAGCAGTACTTC. Translation gives CASSLGISSPYEQYF.

V is TRBV6-5 and J is TRBJ2-2, with TRBD1 matching 7 bases. The CDR3 length is 16 residues. The germline V gene has CDR1 MNHEY and CDR2 SVGAGI. The J segment lost 5 bases and the V segment lost 0 bases, leaving 6 bases of the junction unmatched. CDR3 DNA sequence: TGTGCCAGCAGTTACTCTACAGGGGTAGGGACCGGGGAGCTGTTTTTT. Translation: CASSYSTGVGTGELFF.

This clonotype was detected many times. The chain couples TRBV9 to TRBJ2-1; D is tentatively TRBD1 or TRBD2 (5 bases each). Looked up from germline, CDR1 is SGDLS and CDR2 is YYNGEE. The germline V and J ends were trimmed by 4 bases and 3 bases, with 11 bases remaining between them. This CDR3 has 14 amino acids. The CDR3, as DNA: TGTGCCAGCAGCCTCGGGACCAGCTACAATGAGCAGTTCTTC. The encoded protein is CASSLGTSYNEQFF.

The CDR3 sequence is CSVGASTGETQYF. In DNA, the CDR3 is TGCAGCGTTGGAGCCAGTACAGGAGAGACCCAGTACTTC. V gene TRBV29-1 combines with J gene TRBJ2-5; D might be TRBD1 (5 bases). Trimming stripped 4 bases from V and 4 bases from J, with 13 bases between. Germline assignment: CDR1 SQVTM and CDR2 ANQGSEA. This CDR3 spans 13 amino acids.

This clonotype was observed a handful of times. V usage is TRBV7-9 and J usage is TRBJ1-1; 10 bases fit TRBD1. The length of the CDR3 is 18 residues. Trimming at V came to 3 bases and at J to 1 base, leaving 11 bases not matched to a gene. The germline CDR1 and CDR2 sequences are SEHNR and FQNEAQ (reference sequence). The CDR3 loop reads CASSFPLRDRGQNTEAFF. The DNA for the CDR3 is TGTGCCAGCAGCTTTCCGCTCCGGGACAGGGGACAGAACACTGAAGCTTTCTTT.

This clonotype has just a few counts. The chain employs TRBV4-1 and TRBJ2-2; 9 bases match TRBD2. CDR1 and CDR2 (germline): MGHRA, YSYEKL. Trimming at V came to 6 bases and at J to 0 bases, leaving 5 bases not matched to a gene. The CDR3 covers 16 residues. The CDR3 DNA reads TGCGCCAGCAGTCTCACTAGCGGGCCGAACACCGGGGAGCTGTTTTTT. Translating it yields CASSLTSGPNTGELFF.

This chain joins TRBV7-6 and TRBJ2-7, with TRBD2 matching over 11 bases. The CDR3 totals 17 residues. The germline V gene encodes CDR1 SGHVS and CDR2 FNYEAQ. J was trimmed by 1 base and V by 1 base; bases with no gene match: 6. For the CDR3, the DNA is TGTGCCAGCAGCTTAGACATCCTAGCGGGAGGATCCTACGAGCAGTACTTC. This codes for CASSLDILAGGSYEQYF.

The sample holds a few counts of this clonotype. V usage is TRBV5-8 and J usage is TRBJ2-3; 7 nucleotides align to TRBD2. This CDR3 is built from 14 residues. CDR1 and CDR2 (germline): SGHTS, YDEGEE. V shed 0 bases, J shed 4 bases, and the junction held 2 bases outside the gene matches. Here the CDR3 DNA reads TGTGCCAGCAGCTTGGGCGGGAGCGCAGATACGCAGTATTTT. The encoded protein is CASSLGGSADTQYF.

The gene calls are TRBV15 and TRBJ2-3, with 12 bases lining up with TRBD2. V trimming: 1 base; J trimming: 6 bases; junction bases outside the gene matches: 11. The CDR3 length is 18 residues. The V gene's germline CDR1 is LNHNV and CDR2 YYDKDF (reference sequence). The CDR3 is CATSRGTLAGGPVDTQYF. DNA of the CDR3: TGTGCCACCAGCAGAGGAACCCTAGCGGGAGGGCCGGTTGATACGCAGTATTTT.

J is TRBJ2-7 and V is TRBV19; 16 bases map to TRBD2. Germline loops: CDR1 LNHDA, CDR2 SQIVND (reference sequence). The CDR3 sequence is 17 residues long. Losses at the gene ends were 10 bases for V and 2 bases for J; bases not matched to a gene: 11. CDR3 sequence (DNA): TGTGCCACCCGTTTCGGGACTAGCGGGAGGGGCGCCTACGAGCAGTACTTC. Translated: CATRFGTSGRGAYEQYF.

The genes are TRBV7-8 and TRBJ2-5; tentative D call: TRBD2 (7 bases). The germline CDR1 and CDR2 sequences are SGHVS and FQNEAQ. The CDR3 consists of 15 residues. Between the trimmed V and J ends, which lost 0 bases and 3 bases, there was a span of 11 bases. The CDR3: CASSLAGGAEETQYF. In DNA form, the CDR3 reads TGTGCCAGCAGCTTAGCGGGGGGGGCTGAAGAGACCCAGTACTTC.

As regards this clonotype: At one end the junction does not follow the germline gene, possibly because of a read error. This chain's CDR3 is CASSLGSFGELFF. CDR3 in DNA: TGTGCTAGCAGCTTAGGGAGTTTCGGGGAGCTGTTTTTT. The chain carries TRBV7-7 and TRBJ2-2; D is possibly TRBD2 (5 bases). The germline V gene has CDR1 SSHAT and CDR2 FNYEAQ (reference sequence). CDR3 length: 13 residues.

At least ten counts were recorded for this clonotype. CDR3: CSAVPGQFNNEQFF. DNA for the CDR3: TGCAGTGCAGTCCCGGGACAGTTTAACAATGAGCAGTTCTTC. The rearrangement links TRBV20-1 to TRBJ2-1; 7 positions match TRBD1. The V gene end was trimmed by 6 bases and the J gene end by 5 bases; junction bases not matched to a gene: 10. Germline CDR1 and CDR2: DFQATT and SNEGSKA (reference sequence). The length of the CDR3 is 14 residues.

On this clonotype itself: A read error may be the cause here, since a much bigger clone is one base away. The chain joins TRBV10-2 to TRBJ1-2, with D hard to call. CDR3 length: 14 residues. Germline V lookup: CDR1 WSHSY, CDR2 SAAADI. Trimming pared 0 bases from V and 8 bases from J, leaving 13 bases between. Here the CDR3 reads CASSESRGGKGYTF. CDR3 DNA: TGCGCCAGCAGTGAGTCGAGAGGCGGGAAAGGCTACACCTTC.

The chain is built from TRBV29-1 and TRBJ1-1; D not certain. Trimming cost V 6 bases and J 5 bases, with 10 bases left between them. Germline CDR1 is SQVTM and CDR2 is ANQGSEA. This CDR3 contains 11 residues. CDR3 protein: CSVKRKTEAFF. Written as DNA, the CDR3 is TGCAGCGTAAAAAGAAAAACTGAAGCTTTCTTT.

In this sample, this clonotype turned up many times. The genes are TRBV29-1 and TRBJ2-1, with 8 nucleotides matching TRBD1. Per the germline V gene, CDR1 is SQVTM and CDR2 is ANQGSEA. The CDR3 contains 14 residues. V dropped 4 bases and J dropped 4; count of bases not matched to a gene: 6. This CDR3 reads CSVGAGTGYNEQFF. The CDR3 nucleotides are TGCAGCGTTGGAGCCGGGACAGGTTACAATGAGCAGTTCTTC.

The genes are TRBV6-5 and TRBJ2-3, with 10 bases that match TRBD2. The germline V gene encodes CDR1 MNHEY and CDR2 SVGAGI. The J segment lost 6 bases and the V segment lost 6 bases, leaving 3 bases of the junction unmatched. The CDR3 loop spans 13 amino acids. As DNA, the CDR3 is TGTGCCAGCAGGAGGACTAGCGGTGATACGCAGTATTTT. This sequence encodes CASRRTSGDTQYF.

This clonotype was picked up many times. The chain carries TRBV20-1 and TRBJ2-7; 9 bases match TRBD2. V dropped 1 base and J dropped 1; count of bases not matched to a gene: 8. The CDR3 covers 16 residues. Looked up from germline, CDR1 is DFQATT and CDR2 is SNEGSKA (reference sequence). CDR3: CSARGSTSGGSYEQYF. CDR3 coding DNA: TGCAGTGCTAGAGGATCGACTAGCGGAGGGTCCTACGAGCAGTACTTC.

In the case of this clonotype: This likely comes from a read error, as the CDR3 has no conserved phenylalanine or tryptophan at its end. The limits of the CDR3 on the DNA are not certain, so only TCRdb's listed CDR3 is given. The chain couples TRBV10-1 to TRBJ2-1; the table assigns TRBD2, which was not confirmed against the DNA. The CDR3 is 16 amino acids long, termini counted. Germline V gene data show CDR1 as WNHNN and CDR2 as SYGVQD (reference sequence). This chain's CDR3 is CASSSRTSGRANEQLI.

Worth noting for this clonotype: At one of its ends the junction is not consistent with the germline gene, which may arise from a read error. The chain uses TRBV7-3 and TRBJ2-7; D is unresolved. Looked up from germline, CDR1 is SGHTA and CDR2 is FQGTGA. This CDR3 has 15 amino acids. CDR3 sequence (DNA): TGTGTCAGCAGCTCAAGACTGATCCGGGCAGACGAGCAGTACTTC. Residues: CVSSSRLIRADEQYF.